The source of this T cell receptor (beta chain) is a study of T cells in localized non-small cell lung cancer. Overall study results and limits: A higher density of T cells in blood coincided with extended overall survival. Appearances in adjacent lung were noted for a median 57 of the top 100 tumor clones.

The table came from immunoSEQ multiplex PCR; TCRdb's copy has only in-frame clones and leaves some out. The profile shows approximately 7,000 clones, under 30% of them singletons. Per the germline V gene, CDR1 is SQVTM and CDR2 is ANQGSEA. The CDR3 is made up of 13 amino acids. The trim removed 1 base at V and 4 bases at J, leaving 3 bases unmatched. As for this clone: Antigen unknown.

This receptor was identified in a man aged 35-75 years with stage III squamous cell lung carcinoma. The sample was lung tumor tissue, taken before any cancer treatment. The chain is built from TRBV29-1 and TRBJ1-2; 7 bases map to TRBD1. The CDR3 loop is CSVEVPGGYGYTF. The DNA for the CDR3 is TGCAGCGTTGAAGTACCAGGGGGCTATGGCTACACCTTC.